This T cell receptor beta chain was retrieved from a study of cytomegalovirus exposure and HLA in healthy donors. Libraries were prepared by immunoSEQ multiplex PCR; TCRdb keeps only in-frame clonotypes and omits some of them. This sample carries 150,000 to 200,000 clones, 85% of them seen once, and the ten largest clones take approximately 16%. Trimming took 5 bases from V and 1 from J, leaving 15 bases between them. Per germline, CDR1 MNHEY and CDR2 SMNVEV (reference sequence). The CDR3 extends over 16 amino acids. This sequence was found in a man in his late teens or twenties in good health and CMV-seropositive. The rearrangement uses TRBV27 and TRBJ1-5, with D possibly TRBD1 on 5 matching bases. Sequencing was performed on PBMCs. The CDR3 protein is CASSAQWGGSNQPQHF. The CDR3 bases are TGTGCCAGCAGTGCCCAGTGGGGGGGAAGCAATCAGCCCCAGCATTTT.